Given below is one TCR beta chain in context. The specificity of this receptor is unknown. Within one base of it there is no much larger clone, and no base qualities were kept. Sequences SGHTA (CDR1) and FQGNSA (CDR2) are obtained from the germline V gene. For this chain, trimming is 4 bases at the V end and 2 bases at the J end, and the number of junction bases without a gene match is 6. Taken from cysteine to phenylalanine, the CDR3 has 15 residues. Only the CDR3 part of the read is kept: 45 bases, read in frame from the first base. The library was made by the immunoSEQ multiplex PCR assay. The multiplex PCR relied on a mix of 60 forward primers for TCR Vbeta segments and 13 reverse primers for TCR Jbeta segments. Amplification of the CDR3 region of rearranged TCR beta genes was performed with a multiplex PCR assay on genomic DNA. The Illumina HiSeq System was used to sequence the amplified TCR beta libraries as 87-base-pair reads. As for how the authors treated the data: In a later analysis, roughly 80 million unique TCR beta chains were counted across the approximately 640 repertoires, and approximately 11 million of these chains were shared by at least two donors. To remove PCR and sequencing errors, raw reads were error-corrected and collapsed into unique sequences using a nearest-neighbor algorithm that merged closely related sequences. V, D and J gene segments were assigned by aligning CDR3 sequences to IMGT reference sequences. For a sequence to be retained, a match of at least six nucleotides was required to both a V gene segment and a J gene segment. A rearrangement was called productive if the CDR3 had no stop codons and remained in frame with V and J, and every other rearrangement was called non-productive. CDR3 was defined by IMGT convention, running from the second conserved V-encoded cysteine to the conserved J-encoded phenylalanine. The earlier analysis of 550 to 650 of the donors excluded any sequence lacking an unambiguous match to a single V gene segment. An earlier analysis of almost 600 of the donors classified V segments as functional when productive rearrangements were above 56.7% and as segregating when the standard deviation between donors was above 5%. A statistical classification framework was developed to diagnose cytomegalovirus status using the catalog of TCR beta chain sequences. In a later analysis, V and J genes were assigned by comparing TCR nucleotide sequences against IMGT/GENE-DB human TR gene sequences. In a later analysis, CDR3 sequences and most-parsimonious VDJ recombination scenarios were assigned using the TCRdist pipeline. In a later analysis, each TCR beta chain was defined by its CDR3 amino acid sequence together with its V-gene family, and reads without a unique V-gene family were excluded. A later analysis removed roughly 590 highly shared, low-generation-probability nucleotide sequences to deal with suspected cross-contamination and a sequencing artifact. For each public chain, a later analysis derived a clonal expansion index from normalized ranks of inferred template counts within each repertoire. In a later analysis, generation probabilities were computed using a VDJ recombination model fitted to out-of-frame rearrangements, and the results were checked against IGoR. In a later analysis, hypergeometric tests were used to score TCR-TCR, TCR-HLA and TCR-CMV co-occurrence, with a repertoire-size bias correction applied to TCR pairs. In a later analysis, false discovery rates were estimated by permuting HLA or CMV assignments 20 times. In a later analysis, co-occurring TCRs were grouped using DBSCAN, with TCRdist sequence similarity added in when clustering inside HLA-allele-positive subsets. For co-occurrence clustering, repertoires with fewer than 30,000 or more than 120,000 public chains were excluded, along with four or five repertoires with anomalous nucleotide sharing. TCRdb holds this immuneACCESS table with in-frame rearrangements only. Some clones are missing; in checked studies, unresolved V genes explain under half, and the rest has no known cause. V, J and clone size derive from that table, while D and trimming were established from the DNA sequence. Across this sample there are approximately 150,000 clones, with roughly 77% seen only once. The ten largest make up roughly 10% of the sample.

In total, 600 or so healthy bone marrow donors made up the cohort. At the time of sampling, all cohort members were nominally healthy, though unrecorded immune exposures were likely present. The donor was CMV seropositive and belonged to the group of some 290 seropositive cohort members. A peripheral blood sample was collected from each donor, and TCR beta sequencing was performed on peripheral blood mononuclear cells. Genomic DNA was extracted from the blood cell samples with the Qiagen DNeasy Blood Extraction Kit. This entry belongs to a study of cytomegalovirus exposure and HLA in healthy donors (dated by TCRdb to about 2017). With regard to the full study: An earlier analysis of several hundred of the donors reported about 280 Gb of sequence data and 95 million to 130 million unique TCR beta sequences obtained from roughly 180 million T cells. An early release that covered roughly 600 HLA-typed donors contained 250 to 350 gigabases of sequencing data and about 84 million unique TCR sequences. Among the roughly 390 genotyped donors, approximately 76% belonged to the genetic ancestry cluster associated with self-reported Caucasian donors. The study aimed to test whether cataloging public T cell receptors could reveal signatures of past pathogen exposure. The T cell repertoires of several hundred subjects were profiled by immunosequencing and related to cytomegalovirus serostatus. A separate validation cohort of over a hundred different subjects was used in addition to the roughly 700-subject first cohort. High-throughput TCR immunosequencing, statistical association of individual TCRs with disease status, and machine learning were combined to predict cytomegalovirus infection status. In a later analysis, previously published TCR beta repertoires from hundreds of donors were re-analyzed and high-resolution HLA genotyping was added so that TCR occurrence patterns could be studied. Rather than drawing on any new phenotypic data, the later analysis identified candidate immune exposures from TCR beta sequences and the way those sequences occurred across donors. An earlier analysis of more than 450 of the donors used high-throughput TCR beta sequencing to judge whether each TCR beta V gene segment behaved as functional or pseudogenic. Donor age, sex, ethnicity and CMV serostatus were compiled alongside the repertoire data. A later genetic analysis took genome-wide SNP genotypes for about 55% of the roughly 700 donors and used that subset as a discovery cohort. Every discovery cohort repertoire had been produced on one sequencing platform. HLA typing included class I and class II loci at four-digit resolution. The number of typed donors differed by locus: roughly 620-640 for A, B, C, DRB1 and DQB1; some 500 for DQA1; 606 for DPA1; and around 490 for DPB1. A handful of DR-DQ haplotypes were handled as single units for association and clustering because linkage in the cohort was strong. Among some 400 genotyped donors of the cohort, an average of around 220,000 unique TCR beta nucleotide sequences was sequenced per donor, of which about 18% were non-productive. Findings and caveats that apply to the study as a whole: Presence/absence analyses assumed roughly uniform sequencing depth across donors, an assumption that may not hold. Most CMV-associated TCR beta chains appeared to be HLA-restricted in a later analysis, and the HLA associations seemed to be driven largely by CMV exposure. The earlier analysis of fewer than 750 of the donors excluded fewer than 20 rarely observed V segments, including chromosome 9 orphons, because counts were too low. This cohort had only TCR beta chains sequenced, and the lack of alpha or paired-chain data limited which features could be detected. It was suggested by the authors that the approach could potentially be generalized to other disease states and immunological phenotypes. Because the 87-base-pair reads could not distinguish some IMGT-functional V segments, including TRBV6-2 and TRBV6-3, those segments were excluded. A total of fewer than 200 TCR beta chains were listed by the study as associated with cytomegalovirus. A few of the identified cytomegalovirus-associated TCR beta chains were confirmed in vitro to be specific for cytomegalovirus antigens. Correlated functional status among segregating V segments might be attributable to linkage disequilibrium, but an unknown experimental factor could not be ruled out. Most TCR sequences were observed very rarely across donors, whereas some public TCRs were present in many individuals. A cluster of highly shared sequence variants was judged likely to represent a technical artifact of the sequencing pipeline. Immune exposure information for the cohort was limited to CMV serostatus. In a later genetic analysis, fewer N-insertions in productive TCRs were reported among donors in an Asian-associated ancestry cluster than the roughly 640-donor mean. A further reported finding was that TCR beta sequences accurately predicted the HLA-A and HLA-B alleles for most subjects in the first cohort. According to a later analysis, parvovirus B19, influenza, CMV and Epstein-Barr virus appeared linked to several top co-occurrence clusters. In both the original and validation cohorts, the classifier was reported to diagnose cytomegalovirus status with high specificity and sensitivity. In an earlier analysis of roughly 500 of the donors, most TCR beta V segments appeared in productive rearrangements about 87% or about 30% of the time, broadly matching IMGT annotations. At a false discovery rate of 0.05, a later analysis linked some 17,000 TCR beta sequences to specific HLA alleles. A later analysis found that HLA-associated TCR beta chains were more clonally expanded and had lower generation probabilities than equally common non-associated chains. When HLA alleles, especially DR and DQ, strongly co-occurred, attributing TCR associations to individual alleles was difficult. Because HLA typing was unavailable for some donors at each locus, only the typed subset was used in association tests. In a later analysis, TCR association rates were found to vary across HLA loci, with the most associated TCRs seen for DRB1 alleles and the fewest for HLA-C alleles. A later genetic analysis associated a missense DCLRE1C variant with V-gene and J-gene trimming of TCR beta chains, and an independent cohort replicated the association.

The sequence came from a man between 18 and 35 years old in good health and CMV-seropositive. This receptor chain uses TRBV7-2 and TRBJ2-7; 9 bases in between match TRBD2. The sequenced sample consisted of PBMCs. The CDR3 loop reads CASSSSTSGAYEQYF. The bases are TGTGCCAGCAGCTCCTCGACTAGCGGCGCCTACGAGCAGTACTTC.